Each of the 31 T cell receptor beta chains below was sequenced from the same sample in a study of brain T cells in children with intractable seizures. Produced via immunoSEQ multiplex PCR; TCRdb's table is partial and in-frame only. The sample holds 80,000 or so clones, roughly 91% seen once. Source: peripheral blood, taken at surgery. Source of these receptors: a boy under two years old with tuberous sclerosis and intractable seizures.

The chain is built from TRBV20-1 and TRBJ2-3; no clear D. Germline V CDR1 and CDR2: DFQATT, SNEGSKA (reference sequence). Trimming took off 0 bases at V and 6 bases at J, with 4 bases between the two ends. The CDR3 is 11 residues long. DNA for the CDR3: TGCAGTGCTAGAGATCGGGATACGCAGTATTTT. Protein product: CSARDRDTQYF.

This chain uses TRBV9 with TRBJ1-1; no clear D gene. In germline, CDR1 is SGDLS, CDR2 YYNGEE. There are 15 residues in the CDR3. Trimming took off 4 bases at V and 1 base at J, with 14 bases between the two ends. The CDR3 region is CASSFNPLGNTEAFF. The CDR3 region has the DNA TGTGCCAGCAGCTTCAACCCCCTGGGGAACACTGAAGCTTTCTTT.

Of note for this clone: The sample carries other DNA sequences with the same CDR3. CDR3 in amino acids: CASSLDRVGETQYF. CDR3 nucleotides: TGCGCCAGCAGCTTGGACCGGGTGGGAGAGACCCAGTACTTC. The chain carries TRBV5-1 and TRBJ2-5, with D uncertain. The CDR3 loop spans 14 amino acids. V shed 0 bases and J shed 4 bases, with 10 bases lying between them. Germline assignment: CDR1 SGHRS and CDR2 YFSETQ.

This chain joins TRBV13 and TRBJ2-3; 7 bases align to TRBD2. Germline CDR1 is PRHDT and CDR2 is FYEKMQ (reference sequence). The CDR3 is made up of 14 amino acids. Losses at the gene ends were 5 bases for V and 3 bases for J; bases not matched to a gene: 5. In nucleotides, the CDR3 is TGTGCCAGCAGCCTAACTAGCGAGACAGATACGCAGTATTTT. Its translation is CASSLTSETDTQYF.

This clone was picked up one time. As DNA, the CDR3 is TGCAGCGCTGACAGGGGACGTAACTATGGCTACACCTTC. This sequence encodes CSADRGRNYGYTF. This chain links TRBV29-1 with TRBJ1-2; the match to TRBD1 covers 8 bases. V was clipped by 7 bases and J by 1 base; unmatched bases: 5. CDR1 is SQVTM, CDR2 ANQGSEA, per germline. CDR3 length equals 13 residues.

This rearrangement joins TRBV20-1 to TRBJ1-1; TRBD1 matches 7 bases. The CDR3 spans 11 residues. Trimming removed 5 bases from V and 6 bases from J; junction bases left unmatched: 3. CDR1 is DFQATT and CDR2 is SNEGSKA in the germline V gene (reference sequence). The CDR3 DNA reads TGCAGTGCTGACAGGGTCCCTGAAGCTTTCTTT. The encoded protein is CSADRVPEAFF.

The chain links TRBV29-1 to TRBJ2-7, with 13 bases identical to TRBD2. This CDR3 has 15 amino acids. CDR1 SQVTM and CDR2 ANQGSEA come from the germline V gene. Unmatched junction bases numbered 10, after V lost 6 bases and J lost 5 bases. CDR3 DNA: TGCAGCGTGGTCGGACTAGCGGGAGTGAAGAACGAGCAGTACTTC. Residues: CSVVGLAGVKNEQYF.

This chain uses TRBV3-1 (or the pseudogene TRBV3-2) with TRBJ1-5; D gene unclear. V was clipped by 1 base and J by 5 bases, with 6 bases between them. CDR1 and CDR2 (germline): LGHDT, YNNKEL (reference sequence). The CDR3 has 13 amino acids. The CDR3 is CASSQGFHQPQHF. The CDR3 DNA follows: TGTGCCAGCAGCCAAGGTTTCCATCAGCCCCAGCATTTT.

This CDR3 is CATSRGRQGGYNEQFF. The CDR3 bases are TGTGCCACCAGCAGAGGGAGACAGGGGGGTTACAATGAGCAGTTCTTC. This chain joins TRBV15 and TRBJ2-1; the match to TRBD1 covers 9 bases. The CDR3 covers 16 residues. V dropped 1 base and J dropped 4; count of bases not matched to a gene: 5. The germline CDR1 and CDR2 sequences are LNHNV and YYDKDF (reference sequence).

The gene calls are TRBV5-6 and TRBJ2-3; 10 nucleotides line up with TRBD2. Trimming took 0 bases from V and 4 from J; bases not matched to a gene: 8. The CDR3 is made up of 17 amino acids. CDR1 is SGHDT and CDR2 is YYEEEE in the germline V gene. As DNA, the CDR3 is TGTGCCAGCAGCTTGGCCGCTAGCGGGAGTACTCCAGATACGCAGTATTTT. It is translated as CASSLAASGSTPDTQYF.

CDR3: CASSTGPGQVYGYTF. CDR3 sequence (DNA): TGTGCCAGCAGCACCGGGCCAGGACAGGTCTATGGCTACACCTTC. The chain joins TRBV7-9 to TRBJ1-2, with 7 bases fitting TRBD1. The CDR3 totals 15 residues. After removal of 5 bases from V and 4 bases from J, the junction contained 10 bases not matched to a gene. In germline, CDR1 is SEHNR, CDR2 FQNEAQ (reference sequence). Drawing the rest from reference TRBV7-9 and TRBJ1-2, the complete variable domain is DTGVSQNPRHKITKRGQNVTFRCDPISEHNRLYWYRQTLGQGPEFLTYFQNEAQLEKSRLLSDRFSAERPKGSFSTLEIQRTEQGDSAMYLCASSTGPGQVYGYTFGSGTRLTVV.

The chain joins TRBV12-3 or TRBV12-4 to TRBJ1-1; D unclear. The ends were cut back, 7 bases at V and 12 bases at J, with 15 bases in the middle. This CDR3 is 11 amino acids long. The CDR3 DNA is TGTGCCAGCACGGACGGACTAGATTCTTTCTTT. The encoded protein is CASTDGLDSFF.

The chain recombines TRBV5-1 with TRBJ1-4; a possible D gene is TRBD1 (5 bases). CDR3 length: 14 residues. Deletions cut 5 bases from V and 6 bases from J, with 14 bases between. Germline V gives CDR1 SGHRS, CDR2 YFSETQ. This CDR3 reads CASSLGDGDEKLFF. CDR3 nucleotide sequence: TGCGCCAGCAGTCTCGGGGACGGGGATGAAAAACTGTTTTTT. Variable domain in full (rest from reference TRBV5-1 and TRBJ1-4): KAGVTQTPRYLIKTRGQQVTLSCSPISGHRSVSWYQQTPGQGLQFLFEYFSETQRNKGNFPGRFSGRQFSNSRSEMNVSTLELGDSALYLCASSLGDGDEKLFFGSGTQLSVL.

This chain links TRBV29-1 with TRBJ2-5; D gene ambiguous. The V gene's germline CDR1 is SQVTM and CDR2 ANQGSEA. This CDR3 region has 15 residues. V was shortened by 1 base and J by 7 bases, with 19 bases between the two germline ends. The CDR3 is CSVEVPLGSVGTQYF. CDR3 coding DNA: TGCAGCGTTGAAGTACCGCTCGGGTCCGTGGGGACCCAGTACTTC.

A note on this clone: The sample has other DNA sequences that encode this CDR3 too. The chain employs TRBV29-1 and TRBJ1-1; possibly TRBD1 for D (5 bases). The CDR3 extends over 12 amino acids. Germline CDR1 SQVTM, CDR2 ANQGSEA. V was cut by 6 bases and J by 1 base, with 9 bases left in between. The chain's CDR3 is CSVGQGNTEAFF. The DNA of the CDR3 is TGCAGCGTGGGGCAAGGGAACACTGAAGCTTTCTTT.

This clone was detected only a few times. Written as DNA, the CDR3 is TGTGCCAGCGGGACAGGGAGCCAAGAGACCCAGTACTTC. This codes for CASGTGSQETQYF. This rearrangement joins TRBV11-2 to TRBJ2-5, with 9 bases that match TRBD1. CDR3 size: 13 residues. The junction had 2 bases not matched to a gene; V was cut back by 8 bases and J by 1 base. Germline values: CDR1 SGHAT, CDR2 FQNNGV.

V usage is TRBV15 and J usage is TRBJ1-6; D remains ambiguous. Germline lookup yields CDR1 LNHNV and CDR2 YYDKDF (reference sequence). Trimming stripped 0 bases from V and 9 bases from J, with 12 bases between. This CDR3 region has 15 residues. The CDR3 sequence is CATSRDLGSSSPLHF. The CDR3 bases are TGTGCCACCAGCAGAGATTTAGGGTCTAGTTCACCCCTCCACTTT.

This clone was observed a few times. The chain recombines TRBV3-1 (or the pseudogene TRBV3-2) with TRBJ2-7; tentatively, D is TRBD2 (6 bases). CDR1 and CDR2 from the germline V gene are LGHDT and YNNKEL (reference sequence). The V end lost 5 bases, the J end lost 2 bases, and 13 bases lay between the germline ends. The CDR3 spans 14 residues. The CDR3 nucleotides are TGTGCCAGCAGCTCCGGGACTCCTGCCTACGAGCAGTACTTC. Protein sequence: CASSSGTPAYEQYF.

This clone has just a few counts. V and J are TRBV30 and TRBJ1-6; D gene uncertain. The CDR3 contains 15 residues. The germline V gene encodes CDR1 GTSNPN and CDR2 SVGIG (reference sequence). Trimming cost V 2 bases and J 5 bases, with 13 bases left between them. CDR3 nucleotides: TGTGCCTGGAGTCAGTCTAATCGGAATAATTCACCCCTCCACTTT. Translating gives CAWSQSNRNNSPLHF.

This chain joins TRBV7-3 and TRBJ2-7; 8 nucleotides align to TRBD2. The CDR3 consists of 14 residues. From germline, CDR1 is SGHTA and CDR2 FQGTGA. Trimming at V came to 4 bases and at J to 3 bases, leaving 5 bases not matched to a gene. The CDR3 reads CASSSGGFGYEQYF. The DNA of the CDR3 is TGTGCCAGCAGCTCGGGGGGGTTCGGCTACGAGCAGTACTTC. Drawing the rest from reference TRBV7-3 and TRBJ2-7, the complete variable domain is GAGVSQTPSNKVTEKGKYVELRCDPISGHTALYWYRQSLGQGPEFLIYFQGTGAADDSGLPNDRFFAVRPEGSVSTLKIQRTERGDSAVYLCASSSGGFGYEQYFGPGTRLTVT.

V gene TRBV7-6 combines with J gene TRBJ1-1, with D tentatively TRBD1 (5 bases). CDR1 and CDR2 (germline): SGHVS, FNYEAQ. The CDR3 is 15 residues long. Trimming shortened V by 1 base and J by 4 bases, and 13 bases separated the two germline ends. For the CDR3, the DNA is TGTGCCAGCAGCTTAGTCGCCGGGGGACCCACTGAAGCTTTCTTT. As protein: CASSLVAGGPTEAFF.

The J gene is TRBJ2-3, the V gene TRBV4-1; D gene unclear. Germline CDR1 and CDR2: MGHRA and YSYEKL. V lost 5 bases and J lost 0, with 9 bases in between. The CDR3 has 14 residues. CDR3 sequence: CASSDAVSTDTQYF. The DNA for the CDR3 is TGCGCCAGCAGCGACGCGGTAAGCACAGATACGCAGTATTTT.

This sequence joins TRBV4-1 and TRBJ2-3; D ambiguous. The germline gives CDR1 MGHRA, CDR2 YSYEKL. This CDR3 is 17 amino acids long. With 0 bases removed from V and 1 base from J, the gap between germline ends came to 14 bases. The CDR3 is CASSQDKYERRTDTQYF. The CDR3 nucleotides are TGCGCCAGCAGCCAAGATAAGTATGAGCGACGCACAGATACGCAGTATTTT.

The CDR3 sequence is CASSLAAGALYNEQFF. CDR3 coding DNA: TGTGCCAGCAGCTTAGCTGCAGGGGCACTTTACAATGAGCAGTTCTTC. The gene calls are TRBV11-1 and TRBJ2-1, with D possibly being TRBD1 (6 bases). The CDR3 runs to 16 residues. V lost 0 bases and J 4 bases, leaving 13 bases between the germline ends. Germline CDR1 reads SGHAT; CDR2 reads FQDESV (reference sequence).

This clone was counted a single time. The rearrangement uses TRBV14 and TRBJ2-7, with D perhaps matching TRBD2 (6 bases). V lost 0 bases and J lost 6, with 9 bases in between. Germline CDR1 SGHDN, CDR2 FVKESK. The CDR3 is 13 amino acids. CDR3 in amino acids: CASSQEPGSEQYF. The CDR3 DNA reads TGTGCCAGCAGCCAAGAGCCCGGGAGCGAGCAGTACTTC.

The rearrangement uses TRBV7-3 and TRBJ2-7; TRBD2 aligns across 8 bases. Looked up from germline, CDR1 is SGHTA and CDR2 is FQGTGA. The length of the CDR3 is 13 residues. The V gene end was trimmed by 5 bases and the J gene end by 5 bases; junction bases not matched to a gene: 5. As DNA, the CDR3 is TGTGCCAGCAGCCCCCGGGGGGGAGACGAGCAGTACTTC. This translates into CASSPRGGDEQYF.

The V gene is TRBV29-1, the J gene TRBJ2-4; D call uncertain. Between the trimmed V and J ends, which lost 4 bases and 7 bases, there was a span of 8 bases. Germline CDR1 reads SQVTM; CDR2 reads ANQGSEA. The CDR3 length is 11 residues. CDR3 loop: CSVVALNIQYF. CDR3 sequence (DNA): TGCAGCGTTGTGGCGTTGAACATTCAGTACTTC.

V usage is TRBV19 and J usage is TRBJ2-1; tentative D call: TRBD2 (6 bases). The CDR3 runs to 16 residues. Germline values: CDR1 LNHDA, CDR2 SQIVND (reference sequence). The ends were cut back, 3 bases at V and 0 bases at J, with 12 bases in the middle. The CDR3 is CASSMGSGLSYNEQFF. In DNA form, the CDR3 reads TGTGCCAGTAGTATGGGTAGCGGCCTCTCCTACAATGAGCAGTTCTTC.

The chain combines TRBV6-1 with TRBJ1-1; maybe TRBD1 (5 bases). V was cut by 3 bases and J by 4 bases, with 12 bases left in between. The germline gives CDR1 MNHNS, CDR2 SASEGT. The CDR3 totals 14 residues. This CDR3 reads CASSENVGATEAFF. The CDR3 coding sequence is TGTGCCAGCAGTGAGAATGTAGGGGCCACTGAAGCTTTCTTT.

The rearrangement uses TRBV5-4 and TRBJ2-5, with D possibly TRBD1 on 6 matching bases. Germline CDR1 is SGHNT and CDR2 is YYREEE (reference sequence). This CDR3 has 16 amino acids. Trimming took 1 base from V and 4 from J, leaving 17 bases between them. The CDR3 loop is CASSLSRQLGGETQYF. In DNA form, the CDR3 reads TGTGCCAGCAGCTTGAGCCGGCAACTAGGGGGAGAGACCCAGTACTTC.

The CDR3 bases are TGCGCCAGCAGTCTGACCGGGACTCATAACGAGCAGTACTTC. Its protein product is CASSLTGTHNEQYF. The chain employs TRBV10-2 and TRBJ2-7, with D maybe TRBD2 (6 bases). Germline CDR1 WSHSY, CDR2 SAAADI. The CDR3 is made up of 14 amino acids. V was shortened by 5 bases and J by 5 bases, with 16 bases between the two germline ends.